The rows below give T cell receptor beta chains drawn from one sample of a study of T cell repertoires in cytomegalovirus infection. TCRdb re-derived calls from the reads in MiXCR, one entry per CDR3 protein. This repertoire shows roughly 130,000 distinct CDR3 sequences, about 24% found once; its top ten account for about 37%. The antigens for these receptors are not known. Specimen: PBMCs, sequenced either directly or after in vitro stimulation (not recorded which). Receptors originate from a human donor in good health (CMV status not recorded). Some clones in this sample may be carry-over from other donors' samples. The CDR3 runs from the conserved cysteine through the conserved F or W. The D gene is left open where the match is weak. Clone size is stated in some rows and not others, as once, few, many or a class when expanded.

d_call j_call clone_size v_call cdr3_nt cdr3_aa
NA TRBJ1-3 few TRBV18 TGTGCCAGCTCACCAATTCCAGACACTGGAAACACCATATATTTT CASSPIPDTGNTIYF
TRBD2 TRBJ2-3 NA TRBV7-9 TGTGCCAGCAGCTTCGCGGGAGGGACGGGCACAGATACGCAGTATTTT CASSFAGGTGTDTQYF
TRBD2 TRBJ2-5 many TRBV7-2 TGTGCCAGCAGCCCTAGCGGAAACCAAGAGACCCAGTACTTC CASSPSGNQETQYF
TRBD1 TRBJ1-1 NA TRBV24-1 TGTGCCACCAGTGAGTCCGGACAGGGGGATAACACTGAAGCTTTCTTT CATSESGQGDNTEAFF
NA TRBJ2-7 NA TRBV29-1 TGCAGCGTTCTTCGGGATAGCTACGAGCAGTACTTC CSVLRDSYEQYF
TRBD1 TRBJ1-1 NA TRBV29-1 TGCAGCGGGGGGACAGGGGGCCTTAACACTGAAGCTTTCTTT CSGGTGGLNTEAFF
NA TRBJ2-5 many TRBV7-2 TGTGCCAGCAGCTTAGGTCGGTTTGTTGGATTTCAAGAGACCCAGTACTTC CASSLGRFVGFQETQYF
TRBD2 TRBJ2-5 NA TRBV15 TGTGCCACCAGCAGCGCCAAGACTAGCGGCCAAGAGACCCAGTACTTC CATSSAKTSGQETQYF
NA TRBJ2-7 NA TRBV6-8 TGTGCCAGCAGTTACTATGACGACTTTTCCTTC CASSYYDDFSF
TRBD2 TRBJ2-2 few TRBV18 TGTGCCAGCTCACCATCGGCTAGCGGATCCGGGGAGCTGTTTTTT CASSPSASGSGELFF
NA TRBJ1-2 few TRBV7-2 TGTGCCAGCAGTGTAGGAGACTATGGCTACACCTTC CASSVGDYGYTF
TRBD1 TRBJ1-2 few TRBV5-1 TGCGCCAGCAGCGCGGAACAGGGGGCAGCTGGCTACACCTTC CASSAEQGAAGYTF
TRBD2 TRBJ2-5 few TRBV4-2 TGTGCCAGCAGACGGGGGAGCGGGAGGGCCGGGGAGACCCAGTACTTC CASRRGSGRAGETQYF
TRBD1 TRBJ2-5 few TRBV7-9 TGTGCCAGCAGCAAGGGGGACAGGGGGCAAGAGACCCAGTACTTC CASSKGDRGQETQYF
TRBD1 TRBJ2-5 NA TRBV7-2 TGTGCCAGCAGCTCTCCCTGGACAGGGGGCGTCGAGACCCAGTACTTC CASSSPWTGGVETQYF
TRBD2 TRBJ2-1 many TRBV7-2 TGTGCCAGCAGCTTAGCTAGCGGGAATTACAATGAGCAGTTCTTC CASSLASGNYNEQFF
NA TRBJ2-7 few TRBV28 TGTGCCAGCAGTTCCTCCGGCGAGCAGTACTTC CASSSSGEQYF
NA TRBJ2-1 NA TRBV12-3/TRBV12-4 TGTGCCAGCAGTGCCCGACTGGCACGCTACAATGAGCAGTTCTTC CASSARLARYNEQFF
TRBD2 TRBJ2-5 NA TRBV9 TGTGCCAGCAGCGTAGGGGGGGGACTAAGCCGCCAAGAGACCCAGTACTTC CASSVGGGLSRQETQYF
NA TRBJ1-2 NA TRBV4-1 TGCGCCAGCAGCGAGGGGAGGGGGTATGGCTACACCTTC CASSEGRGYGYTF
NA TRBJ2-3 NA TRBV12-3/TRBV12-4 TGTACCAGCAGTTTAGCGGGACAGAACACAGATACGCAGTATTTT CTSSLAGQNTDTQYF
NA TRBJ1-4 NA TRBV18 TGTGCCAGCTCACCCGAGAGCTCCCGGTATAGCGAAAAACTGTTTTTT CASSPESSRYSEKLFF
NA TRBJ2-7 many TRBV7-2 TGTGCCAGCAGGGAGACCGGGACCTACGAGCAGTACTTC CASRETGTYEQYF
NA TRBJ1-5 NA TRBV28 TGTGCCAGCAGTTCTTTGAGGGAAGTCAATCAGCCCCAGCATTTT CASSSLREVNQPQHF
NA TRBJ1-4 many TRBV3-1 TGTGCCAGCAGCTCAAGCGCCAGGGCTAATGAAAAACTGTTTTTT CASSSSARANEKLFF
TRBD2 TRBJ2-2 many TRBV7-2 TGTGCCAGCAGCTCGCAACCGGGACTAGTGAACACCGGGGAGCTGTTTTTT CASSSQPGLVNTGELFF
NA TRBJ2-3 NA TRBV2 TGTGCCAGCAGTGAAGCCTTGGCGGATACGCAGTATTTT CASSEALADTQYF
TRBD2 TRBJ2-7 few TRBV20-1 TGCAGTGCTGAGCGGGAGGGTTACGAGCAGTACTTC CSAEREGYEQYF
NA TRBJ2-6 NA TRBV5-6 TGTGCCAGCAGCTTGTGGGCCAACGTCCTGACTTTC CASSLWANVLTF
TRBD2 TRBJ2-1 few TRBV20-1 TGCAGTGCCCTGACTAGCGGGAGGGCGGATGAGCAGTTCTTC CSALTSGRADEQFF
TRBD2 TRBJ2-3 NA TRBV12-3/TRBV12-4 TGTGCCAGCAGCCTCAAGGCTAGCGGGACCTCAGATACGCAGTATTTT CASSLKASGTSDTQYF
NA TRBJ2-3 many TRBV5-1 TGCGCCAGCAGCTTCGCCACAGGGGGGGGTAGCACAGATACGCAGTATTTT CASSFATGGGSTDTQYF
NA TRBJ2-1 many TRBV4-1 TGCGCCAGCACCCGGAAGGACAGCACCTACAATGAGCAGTTCTTC CASTRKDSTYNEQFF
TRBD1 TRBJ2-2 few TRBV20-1 TGCAGTGCTAGCCGAATTGACAGGGTCCGGACCGGGGAGCTGTTTTTT CSASRIDRVRTGELFF
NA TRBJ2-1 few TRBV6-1 TGTGCCAGCAGCGTGGGGAATACCTACAATGAGCAGTTCTTC CASSVGNTYNEQFF
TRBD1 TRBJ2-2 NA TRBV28 TGTGCCAGCAGTTTCCATGGACAGGGGAACACCGGGGAGCTGTTTTTT CASSFHGQGNTGELFF
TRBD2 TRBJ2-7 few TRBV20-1 TGCAGTGCTATCCCGGGAGGAAGCTCCTACGAGCAGTACTTC CSAIPGGSSYEQYF
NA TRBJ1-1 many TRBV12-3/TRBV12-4 TGTGCCAGCAGTCAACAGGGTCGGGTGACTGAAGCTTTCTTT CASSQQGRVTEAFF
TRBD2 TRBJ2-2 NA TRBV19 TGTGCCAGTAGCTATCTGGCTAGCGGTGATACCGGGGAGCTGTTTTTT CASSYLASGDTGELFF
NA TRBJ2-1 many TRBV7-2 TGTGCCAGCAGCTTAGGGCTTCGTCGGGACAATGAGCAGTTCTTC CASSLGLRRDNEQFF
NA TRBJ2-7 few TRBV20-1 TGCAGTGCTAGAGGGGGGTACGAGCAGTACTTC CSARGGYEQYF